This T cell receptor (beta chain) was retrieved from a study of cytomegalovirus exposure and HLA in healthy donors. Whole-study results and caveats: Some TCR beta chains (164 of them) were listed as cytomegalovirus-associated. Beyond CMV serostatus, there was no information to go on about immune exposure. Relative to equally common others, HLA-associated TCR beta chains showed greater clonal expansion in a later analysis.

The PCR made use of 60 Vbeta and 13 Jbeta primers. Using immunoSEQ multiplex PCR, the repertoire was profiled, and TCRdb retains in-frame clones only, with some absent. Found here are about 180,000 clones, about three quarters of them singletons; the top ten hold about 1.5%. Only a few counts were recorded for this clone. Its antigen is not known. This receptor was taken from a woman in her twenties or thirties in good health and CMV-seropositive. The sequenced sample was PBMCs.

Here the CDR3 reads CASSFQGVGELFF. The CDR3 region has the DNA TGTGCCAGCAGTTTTCAGGGGGTCGGGGAGCTGTTTTTT. The chain couples TRBV6-1 to TRBJ2-2, with 7 bases fitting TRBD1. This CDR3 contains 13 residues. Germline CDR1 reads MNHNS; CDR2 reads SASEGT. J lost 7 bases, V lost 5 bases, and 4 bases had no gene match.